The sequence of this TCR beta chain was determined in a study of glioma-infiltrating T cells after dendritic cell vaccination. Patients had residual fresh-frozen tumor tissue and more than two years of survival data. TCRB CDR3 was amplified from 2 ug genomic DNA or less. Primers: 60 V beta forward and 13 J beta reverse. Repertoires were generated with immunoSEQ multiplex PCR, while TCRdb's copy carries only in-frame clones and drops some. The table records approximately 100,000 clones, 81% of them present only once. The V segment lost 6 bases and the J segment 8 bases; nucleotides outside the gene matches: 21. Germline assignment: CDR1 SEHNR and CDR2 FQNEAQ (reference sequence). The CDR3 totals 19 residues.

The chain employs TRBV7-9 and TRBJ2-1; 11 nucleotides line up with TRBD2. The material was blood, obtained before dendritic cell vaccination. This receptor was obtained from a human donor with glioblastoma. The CDR3 coding sequence is TGTGCCAGCAGTTACTTTAGGTGGATAGCGGGGGGGCCGGGCGATGAGCAGTTCTTC. Amino acid sequence: CASSYFRWIAGGPGDEQFF. Combining the CDR3 with reference TRBV7-9 and TRBJ2-1 gives the whole variable domain DTGVSQNPRHKITKRGQNVTFRCDPISEHNRLYWYRQTLGQGPEFLTYFQNEAQLEKSRLLSDRFSAERPKGSFSTLEIQRTEQGDSAMYLCASSYFRWIAGGPGDEQFFGPGTRLTVL.